The 21 T cell receptor beta chains below all came from one sample that was sequenced in a study of a mutant IDH1 vaccine in newly diagnosed glioma. Using immunoSEQ multiplex PCR, the repertoire was profiled, and TCRdb retains in-frame clones only, with some absent. The sample carries 50,000 to 55,000 clones, around four fifths recorded once. Their recognized antigens are unknown. Described time point: week 5, during vaccination. Every vaccination contained 300 ug of the mutant IDH1 20-mer peptide and was paired with topical imiquimod. This material consisted of PBMCs, taken from a glioma patient whose treatment included an IDH1 peptide vaccine. Receptors were obtained from a man between 50 and 59 years old with glioma.

This chain uses TRBV11-1 with TRBJ2-1; D unresolved. Germline V gene data show CDR1 as SGHAT and CDR2 as FQDESV (reference sequence). The V and J ends lost 2 bases and 12 bases respectively, with 11 bases between them. CDR3 length equals 12 residues. The CDR3 region is CASSLRSRVQFF. The CDR3, as DNA: TGTGCCAGCAGCTTAAGGTCAAGGGTGCAGTTCTTC.

The chain has TRBV5-4 and TRBJ2-7; 8 positions agree with TRBD2. V gave up 4 bases and J gave up 4 bases; unmatched junction bases: 10. The CDR3 is 15 amino acids. Germline CDR1 SGHNT, CDR2 YYREEE (reference sequence). The CDR3 loop is CASSLSTGGPYEQYF. Here the CDR3 DNA reads TGTGCCAGCAGCCTCTCGACGGGGGGGCCGTACGAGCAGTACTTC.

The rearrangement links TRBV4-1 to TRBJ1-1, with 8 bases matching TRBD1. V lost 4 bases and J lost 5; bases outside the gene matches: 3. Germline assignment: CDR1 MGHRA and CDR2 YSYEKL. This CDR3 region has 13 residues. The CDR3 here is CASSLRDRTEAFF. As DNA, the CDR3 is TGCGCCAGCAGCCTCCGGGACAGGACTGAAGCTTTCTTT.

The rearrangement uses TRBV7-2 and TRBJ1-3, with no clear D. Germline loops: CDR1 SGHTA, CDR2 FQGNSA. Trimming left V 6 bases short and J 0 bases short, with 12 bases between. The CDR3 runs to 15 residues. CDR3 sequence (DNA): TGTGCCAGCAGTTTAAACAGAGTCTCTGGAAACACCATATATTTT. Residues: CASSLNRVSGNTIYF.

The count of this clone is one. The genes are TRBV9 and TRBJ2-2; perhaps TRBD1 as D (5 bases). The ends were cut back, 6 bases at V and 0 bases at J, with 15 bases in the middle. CDR3 length: 16 residues. CDR1 and CDR2 (germline): SGDLS, YYNGEE. The CDR3, as DNA: TGTGCCAGCACCCGTACAGGTTTATCGAACACCGGGGAGCTGTTTTTT. Translating gives CASTRTGLSNTGELFF.

This clone was observed once. The chain is built from TRBV29-1 and TRBJ2-7; a weak D match, TRBD1 (7 bases). The CDR3 covers 13 residues. CDR1 and CDR2 (germline): SQVTM, ANQGSEA. V lost 5 bases and J lost 5, with 16 bases in between. The CDR3 is CSVQNPRGDEQYF. The DNA for the CDR3 is TGCAGCGTTCAAAACCCCAGGGGGGACGAGCAGTACTTC.

The chain combines TRBV20-1 with TRBJ1-2, with 7 bases fitting TRBD1. The CDR3 covers 10 residues. In germline, CDR1 is DFQATT, CDR2 SNEGSKA (reference sequence). V was pared by 4 bases and J by 14 bases, with 7 bases of the junction left unmatched. The CDR3 DNA follows: TGCAGTGCTACGGACAGGCGACGTACCTTC. It is translated as CSATDRRRTF.

The chain links TRBV10-3 to TRBJ1-6; 8 positions agree with TRBD1. The germline V gene has CDR1 ENHRY and CDR2 SYGVKD. This CDR3 region has 16 residues. The V and J ends lost 2 bases and 7 bases, in that order; junction bases with no gene match: 7. The CDR3 spells CAISEPGGTGNSPLHF. CDR3 sequence (DNA): TGTGCCATCAGTGAGCCGGGGGGGACAGGCAATTCACCCCTCCACTTT.

The chain employs TRBV5-1 and TRBJ2-1, with TRBD2 matching over 11 bases. The germline CDR1 and CDR2 sequences are SGHRS and YFSETQ. The CDR3 is 16 amino acids. Unmatched junction bases numbered 9, after V lost 4 bases and J lost 6 bases. As DNA, the CDR3 is TGCGCCAGCAGCATCCGTAGCGGGGGGGCCCCCAATGAGCAGTTCTTC. Amino acids: CASSIRSGGAPNEQFF.

This sequence joins TRBV6-4 and TRBJ2-1; 7 positions match TRBD2. CDR1 and CDR2 (germline): MRHNA, SNTAGT. The ends lost 3 bases at V and 4 bases at J; junction bases unmatched: 6. The CDR3 consists of 15 residues. The DNA of the CDR3 is TGTGCCAGCAGTGAATTGGGGGGGGATTACAATGAGCAGTTCTTC. Protein product: CASSELGGDYNEQFF.

This sequence joins TRBV10-2 and TRBJ2-1; D is unresolved. The CDR3 consists of 13 residues. Trimming removed 7 bases at V and 5 bases at J, with 12 bases between. From germline, CDR1 is WSHSY and CDR2 SAAADI. CDR3 DNA: TGCGCCAGCAATGACCTTGGGAACAATGAGCAGTTCTTC. This gives the protein CASNDLGNNEQFF.

The chain carries TRBV7-2 and TRBJ2-5; 14 bases are a match to TRBD2. This CDR3 has 16 amino acids. CDR1 and CDR2 from the germline V gene are SGHTA and FQGNSA. V dropped 5 bases and J dropped 7; count of bases not matched to a gene: 9. For the CDR3, the DNA is TGTGCCAGCAGCCCGACTAGCGGGGGGGCCTCGGGGACCCAGTACTTC. Protein product: CASSPTSGGASGTQYF.

This chain uses TRBV4-1 with TRBJ1-5, with a tentative D call TRBD1 (6 bases). CDR1 MGHRA and CDR2 YSYEKL come from the germline V gene. This CDR3 has 15 amino acids. Deletions cut 5 bases from V and 5 bases from J, with 16 bases between. CDR3 region: CASSLIRGGDQPQHF. In DNA, the CDR3 is TGCGCCAGCAGCTTAATCAGGGGAGGAGATCAGCCCCAGCATTTT.

The gene calls are TRBV4-1 and TRBJ2-1, with 8 positions matching TRBD2. The CDR3 has 16 residues. Trimming cost V 3 bases and J 0 bases; bases outside gene matches: 4. The germline V gene has CDR1 MGHRA and CDR2 YSYEKL. CDR3 in DNA: TGCGCCAGCAGCCAGATAGCGGGGATCTCCTACAATGAGCAGTTCTTC. Translating gives CASSQIAGISYNEQFF.

The chain couples TRBV5-1 to TRBJ2-6; TRBD1 matches 7 bases. Germline CDR1 reads SGHRS; CDR2 reads YFSETQ. The junction had 2 bases not matched to a gene; V was cut back by 4 bases and J by 1 base. The CDR3 is 15 amino acids. Here the CDR3 DNA reads TGCGCCAGCAGCAAACAGGGGTCTGGGGCCAACGTCCTGACTTTC. This codes for CASSKQGSGANVLTF.

The chain combines TRBV7-2 with TRBJ2-1; D remains ambiguous. This CDR3 is built from 15 residues. Per the germline V gene, CDR1 is SGHTA and CDR2 is FQGNSA. Trimming shortened V by 2 bases and J by 4 bases, and 12 bases separated the two germline ends. CDR3 DNA sequence: TGTGCCAGCAGCTTAATACCTGATGAGTACAATGAGCAGTTCTTC. Translated: CASSLIPDEYNEQFF.

The chain is built from TRBV5-4 and TRBJ1-2, with 8 positions matching TRBD1. CDR1 is SGHNT, CDR2 YYREEE, per germline (reference sequence). This CDR3 spans 13 amino acids. V dropped 3 bases and J dropped 5; count of bases not matched to a gene: 3. CDR3 loop: CASSSTGGYGYTF. CDR3 bases: TGTGCCAGCAGCTCCACAGGGGGTTATGGCTACACCTTC.

This clone was counted between two and nine times. This chain connects TRBV5-5 to TRBJ1-4, with 7 bases aligning to TRBD1. Trimming cost V 3 bases and J 3 bases; bases outside gene matches: 5. The V gene's germline CDR1 is SGHKS and CDR2 YYEKEE (reference sequence). CDR3 length: 15 residues. The CDR3 DNA follows: TGTGCCAGCAGCTCCAGGGGGACAGCTAATGAAAAACTGTTTTTT. Protein sequence: CASSSRGTANEKLFF.

The rearrangement uses TRBV27 and TRBJ2-7; the D gene is possibly TRBD1 (6 bases). Germline V gene lookup returns CDR1 MNHEY and CDR2 SMNVEV (reference sequence). The CDR3 runs to 13 residues. V was pared by 3 bases and J by 7 bases, with 13 bases between. The CDR3 nucleotides read TGTGCCAGCAGTTTGTTCAGGGGCGAAGAGCAGTACTTC. This codes for CASSLFRGEEQYF.

The V and J genes are TRBV7-8 and TRBJ1-5; D uncertain. There are 14 residues in the CDR3. Germline-derived CDR1 and CDR2 are SGHVS and FQNEAQ. V was cut by 5 bases and J by 0 bases, with 8 bases left in between. DNA of the CDR3: TGTGCCAGCAGCCGACCGATTAGCAATCAGCCCCAGCATTTT. Protein product: CASSRPISNQPQHF.

This clone turned up a few times. The chain combines TRBV25-1 with TRBJ2-7; 13 bases are shared with TRBD2. The CDR3 contains 17 residues. The V and J ends lost 1 base and 6 bases, in that order; junction bases with no gene match: 9. The germline CDR1 and CDR2 sequences are MGHDK and SYGVNS. CDR3 region: CASSESLTSGGKIEQYF. In DNA, the CDR3 is TGTGCCAGCAGTGAATCACTGACTAGCGGGGGGAAAATCGAGCAGTACTTC.